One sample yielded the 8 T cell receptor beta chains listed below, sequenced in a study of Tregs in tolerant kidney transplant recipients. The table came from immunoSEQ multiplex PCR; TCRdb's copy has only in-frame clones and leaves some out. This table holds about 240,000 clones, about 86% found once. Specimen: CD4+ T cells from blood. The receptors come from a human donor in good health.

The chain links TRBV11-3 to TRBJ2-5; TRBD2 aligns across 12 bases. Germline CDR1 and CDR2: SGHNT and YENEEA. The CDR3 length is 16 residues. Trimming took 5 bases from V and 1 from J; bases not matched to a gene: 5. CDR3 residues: CASSLTSGGPQETQYF. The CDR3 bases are TGTGCCAGCAGCCTTACTAGCGGGGGGCCCCAAGAGACCCAGTACTTC.

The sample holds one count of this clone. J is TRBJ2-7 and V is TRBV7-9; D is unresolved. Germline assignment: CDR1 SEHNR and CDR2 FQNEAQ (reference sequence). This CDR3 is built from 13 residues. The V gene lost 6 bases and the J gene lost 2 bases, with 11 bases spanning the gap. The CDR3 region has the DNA TGTGCCAGCAGACCAGTTGGGACCTACGAGCAGTACTTC. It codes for CASRPVGTYEQYF.

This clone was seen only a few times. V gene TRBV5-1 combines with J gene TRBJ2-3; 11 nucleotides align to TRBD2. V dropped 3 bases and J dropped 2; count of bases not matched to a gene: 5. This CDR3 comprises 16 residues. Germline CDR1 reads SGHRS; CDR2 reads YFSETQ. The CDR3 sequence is CASSYSGRDYTDTQYF. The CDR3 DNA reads TGCGCCAGCAGCTATAGCGGGAGGGATTACACAGATACGCAGTATTTT.

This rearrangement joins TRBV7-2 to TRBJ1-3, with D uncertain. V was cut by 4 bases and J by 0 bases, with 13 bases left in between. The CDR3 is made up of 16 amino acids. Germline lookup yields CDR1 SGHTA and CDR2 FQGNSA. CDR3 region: CASSSFLIPSGNTIYF. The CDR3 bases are TGTGCCAGCAGCTCATTTCTCATCCCCTCTGGAAACACCATATATTTT. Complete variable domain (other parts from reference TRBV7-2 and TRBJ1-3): GAGVSQSPSNKVTEKGKDVELRCDPISGHTALYWYRQSLGQGLEFLIYFQGNSAPDKSGLPSDRFSAERTGGSVSTLTIQRTQQEDSAVYLCASSSFLIPSGNTIYFGEGSWLTVV.

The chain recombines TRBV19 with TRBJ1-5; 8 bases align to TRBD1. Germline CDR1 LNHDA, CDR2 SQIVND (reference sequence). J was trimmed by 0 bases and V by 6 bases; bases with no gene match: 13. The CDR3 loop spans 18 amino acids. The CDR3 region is CASSLTLGTGDSNQPQHF. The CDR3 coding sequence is TGTGCCAGTAGCTTAACACTCGGGACAGGAGATAGCAATCAGCCCCAGCATTTT.

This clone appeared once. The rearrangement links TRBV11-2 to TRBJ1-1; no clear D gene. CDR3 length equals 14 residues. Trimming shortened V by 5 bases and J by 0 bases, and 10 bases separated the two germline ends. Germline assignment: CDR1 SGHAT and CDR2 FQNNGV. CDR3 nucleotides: TGTGCCAGCAGCAAATCAGTCCTGAACACTGAAGCTTTCTTT. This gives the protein CASSKSVLNTEAFF.

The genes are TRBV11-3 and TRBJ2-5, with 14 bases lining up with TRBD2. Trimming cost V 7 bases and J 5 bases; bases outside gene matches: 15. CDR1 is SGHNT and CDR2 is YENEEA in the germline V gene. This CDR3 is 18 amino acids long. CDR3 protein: CASIPGLAGDKDWETQYF. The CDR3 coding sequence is TGTGCCAGCATACCGGGACTAGCGGGAGATAAGGACTGGGAGACCCAGTACTTC.

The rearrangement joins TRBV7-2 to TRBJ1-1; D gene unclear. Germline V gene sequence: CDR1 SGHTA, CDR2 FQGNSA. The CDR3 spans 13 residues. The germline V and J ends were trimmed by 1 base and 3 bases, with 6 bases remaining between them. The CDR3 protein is CASSLVMDTEAFF. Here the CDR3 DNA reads TGTGCCAGCAGCTTAGTGATGGACACTGAAGCTTTCTTT.